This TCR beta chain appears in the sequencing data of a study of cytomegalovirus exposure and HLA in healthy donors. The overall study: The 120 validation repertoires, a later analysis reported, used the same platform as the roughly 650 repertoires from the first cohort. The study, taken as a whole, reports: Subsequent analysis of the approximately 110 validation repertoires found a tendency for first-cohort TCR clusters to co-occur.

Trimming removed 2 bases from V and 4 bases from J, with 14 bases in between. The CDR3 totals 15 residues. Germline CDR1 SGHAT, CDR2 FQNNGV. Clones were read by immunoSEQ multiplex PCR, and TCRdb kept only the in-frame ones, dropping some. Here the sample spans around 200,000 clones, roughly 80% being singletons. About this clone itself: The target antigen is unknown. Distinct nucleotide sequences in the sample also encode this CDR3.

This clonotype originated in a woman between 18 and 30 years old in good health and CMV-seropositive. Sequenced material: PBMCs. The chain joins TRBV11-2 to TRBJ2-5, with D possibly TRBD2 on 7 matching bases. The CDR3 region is CASSLSTGGGETQYF. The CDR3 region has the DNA TGTGCCAGCAGCTTAAGTACGGGGGGCGGAGAGACCCAGTACTTC.